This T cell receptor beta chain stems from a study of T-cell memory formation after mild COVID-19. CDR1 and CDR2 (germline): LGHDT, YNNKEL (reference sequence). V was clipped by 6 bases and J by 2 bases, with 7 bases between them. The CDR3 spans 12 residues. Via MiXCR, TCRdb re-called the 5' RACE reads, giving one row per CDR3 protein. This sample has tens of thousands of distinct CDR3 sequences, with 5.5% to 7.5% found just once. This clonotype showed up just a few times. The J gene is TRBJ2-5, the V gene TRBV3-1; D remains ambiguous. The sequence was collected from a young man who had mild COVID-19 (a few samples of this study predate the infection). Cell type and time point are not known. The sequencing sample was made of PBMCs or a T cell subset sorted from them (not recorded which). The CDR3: CASRRGQETQYF. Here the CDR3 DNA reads TGTGCCAGCAGGAGAGGTCAAGAGACCCAGTACTTC.